This TCR beta chain was obtained from a study of T cell repertoires in cytomegalovirus infection. Turning to the study itself: CMV epitopes used comprised recently identified HLA-C-restricted ones and well-studied HLA-B-restricted ones. Signatures in public TCR beta sequences pointed to both CMV infection and matching HLA type. Points from the study as a whole: It was HLA-C-restricted CMV-specific TCR beta clonotypes that dominated the response ex vivo. Cumulated frequencies of public TCR beta families served to identify carriers of CMV plus the relevant HLA.

From the reads, TCRdb called clonotypes with MiXCR, one entry per CDR3 protein. The sample has around 69,000 distinct CDR3 sequences, approximately 22% seen once. Points on this clonotype: Its specificity is not known.

The V gene lost 6 bases and the J gene lost 1 base, with 16 bases spanning the gap. CDR3 length equals 15 residues. CDR1 and CDR2 (germline): DFQATT, SNEGSKA (reference sequence). The chain joins TRBV20-1 to TRBJ1-5; a weak D match, TRBD1 (5 bases). This TCR was recovered from a human donor in good health (CMV status not recorded). Some clones in this sample may be carry-over from other donors' samples. Sequenced here: CD8+ T cells from cultured PBMCs, sampled from culture after CMV antigen stimulation. Here the CDR3 reads CSAQLRGLSNQPQHF. DNA for the CDR3: TGCAGTGCCCAGTTACGGGGACTCAGCAATCAGCCCCAGCATTTT.